Below are 31 T cell receptor beta chains sequenced from a single sample in a study of blood T cell repertoires in COVID-19. The method was immunoSEQ multiplex PCR; TCRdb's version includes in-frame clones alone and lacks a portion of them. The sample yields around 340,000 clones, 86% seen once. Material: peripheral blood. These receptors originate from a woman in her sixties with COVID-19, enrolled during active disease.

This clone has a handful of counts. This sequence joins TRBV5-4 and TRBJ2-1; the match to TRBD2 covers 11 bases. Unmatched junction bases numbered 13, after V lost 4 bases and J lost 7 bases. CDR1 and CDR2 from the germline V gene are SGHNT and YYREEE (reference sequence). The CDR3 has 17 residues. CDR3 residues: CASSLPLAGGPPNEQFF. The CDR3 nucleotides are TGTGCCAGCAGCCTACCGCTAGCGGGGGGCCCTCCAAATGAGCAGTTCTTC.

This sequence joins TRBV19 and TRBJ1-1, with unresolved D. Germline CDR1 and CDR2: LNHDA and SQIVND (reference sequence). This CDR3 contains 15 residues. The V end was cut by 3 bases, the J end by 3 bases, with 14 bases between. The CDR3 DNA sequence: TGTGCCAGTAGTATCAGGCCCAATGTGGACACTGAAGCTTTCTTT. Amino acid sequence: CASSIRPNVDTEAFF.

The V call is TRBV30, the J call TRBJ2-4; D may be TRBD2 (6 bases). The CDR3 runs to 14 residues. The germline V gene encodes CDR1 GTSNPN and CDR2 SVGIG (reference sequence). Between the trimmed V and J ends, which lost 4 bases and 3 bases, there was a span of 13 bases. The CDR3 nucleotides are TGTGCCTGGAATCCGGGAGTCGGCAAAAACATTCAGTACTTC. Its protein product is CAWNPGVGKNIQYF.

The chain couples TRBV6-6 to TRBJ1-2; TRBD1 agrees at 7 bases. Germline V gene lookup returns CDR1 MNHNY and CDR2 SVGAGI (reference sequence). V gave up 0 bases and J gave up 8 bases; unmatched junction bases: 9. The CDR3 totals 15 residues. In DNA form, the CDR3 reads TGTGCCAGCAGTTACTCCTCGGGACAGTTGAGGGGCTACACCTTC. It encodes CASSYSSGQLRGYTF.

V gene TRBV7-3 combines with J gene TRBJ2-3, with 7 bases identical to TRBD2. The length of the CDR3 is 12 residues. The V and J ends lost 2 bases and 8 bases, in that order; junction bases with no gene match: 1. The V gene's germline CDR1 is SGHTA and CDR2 FQGTGA. CDR3 in amino acids: CASSLLAGTQYF. The CDR3 DNA reads TGTGCCAGCAGCTTATTAGCGGGTACGCAGTATTTT.

The chain couples TRBV19 to TRBJ1-2; D is unclear. Germline assignment: CDR1 LNHDA and CDR2 SQIVND (reference sequence). Between the trimmed V and J ends, which lost 5 bases and 5 bases, there was a span of 15 bases. The length of the CDR3 is 14 residues. The CDR3 reads CASSSSQGRYGYTF. The CDR3 coding sequence is TGTGCCAGTAGTTCCTCCCAAGGGAGGTATGGCTACACCTTC.

V usage is TRBV30 and J usage is TRBJ2-7, with no clear D. The CDR3 is 13 residues long. Germline V lookup: CDR1 GTSNPN, CDR2 SVGIG (reference sequence). V lost 3 bases and J 2 bases, leaving 11 bases between the germline ends. CDR3 region: CAWSVQSAYEQYF. CDR3 coding DNA: TGTGCCTGGAGCGTACAGTCTGCCTACGAGCAGTACTTC.

V gene TRBV19 combines with J gene TRBJ2-7; 13 bases match TRBD2. The CDR3 is 16 amino acids. Germline values: CDR1 LNHDA, CDR2 SQIVND (reference sequence). The junction had 9 bases not matched to a gene; V was cut back by 10 bases and J by 0 bases. The CDR3 loop is CATKRLAGGPSYEQYF. As DNA, the CDR3 is TGTGCCACAAAAAGACTAGCGGGGGGACCCTCCTACGAGCAGTACTTC.

The chain joins TRBV19 to TRBJ2-1; TRBD2 might be the D (6 bases). Germline-derived CDR1 and CDR2 are LNHDA and SQIVND (reference sequence). CDR3 length equals 15 residues. Trimming took 5 bases from V and 1 from J, leaving 12 bases between them. The CDR3 DNA follows: TGTGCCAGTAGTTACGGGACTGGATCCTACAATGAGCAGTTCTTC. The encoded protein is CASSYGTGSYNEQFF.

The chain uses TRBV7-9 and TRBJ1-5; 8 bases fit TRBD1. The CDR3 is made up of 14 amino acids. Germline V gives CDR1 SEHNR, CDR2 FQNEAQ (reference sequence). V lost 5 bases to trimming and J lost 7 bases; unmatched junction nucleotides: 7. The CDR3 loop is CASSNQGARQPQHF. CDR3 in DNA: TGTGCCAGCAGCAACCAGGGGGCCCGGCAGCCCCAGCATTTT.

Only one count was recorded for this clone. The chain couples TRBV5-4 to TRBJ1-6; tentative D call: TRBD1 (6 bases). This CDR3 contains 14 residues. Trimming removed 3 bases at V and 7 bases at J, with 11 bases between. Germline lookup yields CDR1 SGHNT and CDR2 YYREEE (reference sequence). This CDR3 reads CASSSGTYNSPLHF. The CDR3 DNA sequence: TGTGCCAGCAGCTCCGGGACATACAATTCACCCCTCCACTTT.

This chain uses TRBV7-9 with TRBJ2-1, with D perhaps given as TRBD1 or TRBD2 (6 bases each). CDR1 and CDR2 from the germline V gene are SEHNR and FQNEAQ (reference sequence). The CDR3 runs to 14 residues. Trimming left V 7 bases short and J 6 bases short, with 16 bases between. The CDR3 spells CASTGGPYINEQFF. The CDR3 DNA follows: TGTGCCAGCACCGGGGGCCCCTACATCAATGAGCAGTTCTTC.

This chain's CDR3 is CAITRTGIGTDTQYF. The CDR3 DNA reads as TGTGCCATTACTAGGACAGGGATTGGCACAGATACGCAGTATTTT. V and J are TRBV10-3 and TRBJ2-3; 8 bases are shared with TRBD1. CDR3 size: 15 residues. Trimming took 9 bases from V and 1 from J; bases not matched to a gene: 9. CDR1 is ENHRY, CDR2 SYGVKD, per germline.

Turning to this clone: This same CDR3 is encoded by further DNA sequences in the sample. This chain connects TRBV27 to TRBJ1-1, with D perhaps matching TRBD1 (6 bases). Germline V gene data show CDR1 as MNHEY and CDR2 as SMNVEV (reference sequence). The CDR3 is made up of 13 amino acids. V was pared by 2 bases and J by 5 bases, with 9 bases between. CDR3 amino acids: CASSLNRDTEAFF. The CDR3 DNA is TGTGCCAGCAGTTTAAACAGGGATACTGAAGCTTTCTTT.

The V gene is TRBV5-4, the J gene TRBJ1-2; 7 nucleotides align to TRBD1. The J segment lost 8 bases and the V segment lost 0 bases, leaving 7 bases of the junction unmatched. The CDR3 covers 14 residues. Germline V gene sequence: CDR1 SGHNT, CDR2 YYREEE (reference sequence). In DNA, the CDR3 is TGTGCCAGCAGCTTGGATAGTCCAGGGGGGGGCTACACCTTC. It is translated as CASSLDSPGGGYTF.

The V call is TRBV6-5, the J call TRBJ1-2, with 7 bases identical to TRBD1. Looked up from germline, CDR1 is MNHEY and CDR2 is SVGAGI. V was pared by 6 bases and J by 0 bases, with 4 bases of the junction left unmatched. The CDR3 is made up of 14 amino acids. The CDR3 region is CASRRQGSNYGYTF. CDR3 sequence (DNA): TGTGCCAGCAGAAGACAGGGATCTAACTATGGCTACACCTTC.

The rearrangement joins TRBV4-1 to TRBJ2-7, with 8 bases aligning to TRBD1. Trimming removed 0 bases from V and 4 bases from J; junction bases left unmatched: 14. The germline CDR1 and CDR2 sequences are MGHRA and YSYEKL. The CDR3 contains 18 residues. The CDR3, as DNA: TGCGCCAGCAGCCAAGAGGAAGTCGGAAACAGGGGGTTTTACGAGCAGTACTTC. This translates into CASSQEEVGNRGFYEQYF.

The DNA of the CDR3 is TGTGCCAGCAGAGCACGACAGGGGTCCACCGGGGAGCTGTTTTTT. It translates to CASRARQGSTGELFF. The chain is built from TRBV7-3 and TRBJ2-2; 8 bases are a match to TRBD1. The ends lost 6 bases at V and 4 bases at J; junction bases unmatched: 7. CDR1 and CDR2 (germline): SGHTA, FQGTGA. This CDR3 region has 15 residues. Variable domain in full (rest from reference TRBV7-3 and TRBJ2-2): GAGVSQTPSNKVTEKGKYVELRCDPISGHTALYWYRQSLGQGPEFLIYFQGTGAADDSGLPNDRFFAVRPEGSVSTLKIQRTERGDSAVYLCASRARQGSTGELFFGEGSRLTVL.

This chain connects TRBV11-3 to TRBJ2-1; 7 nucleotides agree with TRBD1. CDR1 is SGHNT, CDR2 YENEEA, per germline. The CDR3 extends over 16 amino acids. V lost 5 bases to trimming and J lost 5 bases; unmatched junction nucleotides: 12. CDR3 DNA: TGTGCCAGCAGCAAAGCCGGGACAGTGCTCCACAATGAGCAGTTCTTC. This encodes CASSKAGTVLHNEQFF.

The genes are TRBV10-3 and TRBJ2-5; 10 bases are shared with TRBD2. V was pared by 10 bases and J by 4 bases, with 15 bases of the junction left unmatched. Germline V lookup: CDR1 ENHRY, CDR2 SYGVKD. The CDR3 contains 16 residues. In DNA, the CDR3 is TGTGCCACCGCCGGGAAAGCGGGGGGGCCTGGAGAGACCCAGTACTTC. Protein product: CATAGKAGGPGETQYF.

This sequence joins TRBV10-3 and TRBJ1-5; unclear D gene. V lost 6 bases to trimming and J lost 8 bases, with 11 bases between them. Germline loops: CDR1 ENHRY, CDR2 SYGVKD. This CDR3 has 12 residues. CDR3 DNA sequence: TGTGCCATCAGCGCGGAATCAGAGCCCCAGCATTTT. It translates to CAISAESEPQHF.

The chain has TRBV11-3 and TRBJ2-7; D may be TRBD1 (6 bases). The CDR3 has 15 residues. Germline V gene data show CDR1 as SGHNT and CDR2 as YENEEA. Trimming took 3 bases from V and 1 from J, leaving 13 bases between them. The CDR3 is CASSLDQGWSYEQYF. The CDR3 DNA follows: TGTGCCAGCAGCTTGGACCAGGGGTGGTCCTACGAGCAGTACTTC.

This rearrangement joins TRBV29-1 to TRBJ1-1; TRBD1 is a possible D gene (5 bases). V was pared by 2 bases and J by 5 bases, with 12 bases between. The CDR3 is 13 residues long. Germline V CDR1 and CDR2: SQVTM, ANQGSEA. The CDR3 loop reads CSVESGGGTEAFF. In DNA, the CDR3 is TGCAGCGTTGAATCGGGGGGAGGAACTGAAGCTTTCTTT. The entire variable domain, with the rest obtained from reference TRBV29-1 and TRBJ1-1, is as follows: SAVISQKPSRDICQRGTSLTIQCQVDSQVTMMFWYRQQPGQSLTLIATANQGSEATYESGFVIDKFPISRPNLTFSTLTVSNMSPEDSSIYLCSVESGGGTEAFFGQGTRLTVV.

The chain couples TRBV7-6 to TRBJ1-2; the D is unclear. This CDR3 has 15 amino acids. Per the germline V gene, CDR1 is SGHVS and CDR2 is FNYEAQ. The ends were cut back, 1 base at V and 0 bases at J, with 9 bases in the middle. The CDR3 DNA is TGTGCCAGCAGCTTAGGCGGCATCCCTAACTATGGCTACACCTTC. Its translation: CASSLGGIPNYGYTF. Together with reference TRBV7-6 and TRBJ1-2, the CDR3 gives the full variable domain: GAGVSQSPRYKVTKRGQDVALRCDPISGHVSLYWYRQALGQGPEFLTYFNYEAQQDKSGLPNDRFSAERPEGSISTLTIQRTEQRDSAMYRCASSLGGIPNYGYTFGSGTRLTVV.

This clone was counted once. The gene calls are TRBV9 and TRBJ2-1; 8 nucleotides align to TRBD2. CDR1 is SGDLS, CDR2 YYNGEE, per germline. V shed 0 bases and J 5 bases; nucleotides not matched to a gene: 4. This CDR3 has 15 amino acids. In nucleotides, the CDR3 is TGTGCCAGCAGCGTAGACGGGGGGGTACACAATGAGCAGTTCTTC. Amino acids: CASSVDGGVHNEQFF.

The V call is TRBV27, the J call TRBJ2-1; D perhaps matches TRBD1 (6 bases). Germline values: CDR1 MNHEY, CDR2 SMNVEV (reference sequence). This CDR3 contains 13 residues. V was clipped by 2 bases and J by 13 bases, with 15 bases between them. The CDR3, as DNA: TGTGCCAGCAGTTTAAAGACCAGGGGCGGACAGTTCTTC. Protein sequence: CASSLKTRGGQFF.

The V call is TRBV7-9, the J call TRBJ2-3, with D unresolved. Trimming shortened V by 5 bases and J by 0 bases, and 6 bases separated the two germline ends. The CDR3 loop spans 13 amino acids. CDR1 is SEHNR, CDR2 FQNEAQ, per germline (reference sequence). CDR3 sequence reads: CASSIGSTDTQYF. In nucleotides, the CDR3 is TGTGCCAGCAGCATCGGGAGCACAGATACGCAGTATTTT.

The rearrangement links TRBV7-3 to TRBJ2-7, with a weak D call TRBD1 (6 bases). Trimming took 0 bases from V and 2 from J, leaving 14 bases between them. The CDR3 is 16 amino acids. CDR1 SGHTA and CDR2 FQGTGA come from the germline V gene. The CDR3 spells CASSLTDRSGPYEQYF. The CDR3, as DNA: TGTGCCAGCAGCTTAACCGACAGGTCCGGACCCTACGAGCAGTACTTC.

The chain couples TRBV5-1 to TRBJ1-2; 7 bases agree with TRBD1. Trimming took 2 bases from V and 7 from J; bases not matched to a gene: 5. The length of the CDR3 is 13 residues. Germline V gene sequence: CDR1 SGHRS, CDR2 YFSETQ. CDR3 sequence (DNA): TGCGCCAGCAGCTTTGACAGGGAGCTTGGCTACACCTTC. It yields the protein CASSFDRELGYTF.

This clone was detected only a few times. V usage is TRBV27 and J usage is TRBJ2-7; weak D call: TRBD2 (6 bases). The CDR3 is 14 residues long. Germline CDR1 MNHEY, CDR2 SMNVEV (reference sequence). Trimming took 4 bases from V and 2 from J, leaving 12 bases between them. The CDR3 DNA reads TGTGCCAGCAGTTCGCGGGGTACCACCTACGAGCAGTACTTC. It is translated as CASSSRGTTYEQYF.

The CDR3 reads CASSGLRQGSSYEQYF. CDR3 in DNA: TGTGCCAGCAGCGGCCTCCGACAGGGCAGCTCCTACGAGCAGTACTTC. This chain links TRBV3-1 (or the pseudogene TRBV3-2) with TRBJ2-7, with 7 bases identical to TRBD1. The CDR3 consists of 16 residues. V shed 5 bases, J shed 0 bases, and the junction held 10 bases outside the gene matches. Germline-derived CDR1 and CDR2 are LGHDT and YNNKEL (reference sequence).